Listed here are 10 T cell receptor beta chains from one sample, sequenced in a study of regulatory T cells in long-lasting Graves disease. Stated time point: persistent/refractory GD, antithyroid drugs over 5 years with positive TRAb. PBMC RNA was the source of the TCR library. Arm-PCR of CDR3 regions with iRepertoire HTBI primers generated TCR beta libraries. In TCRdb, the multiplex PCR reads were re-called with MiXCR into one record per CDR3 protein. The table has approximately 400,000 distinct CDR3 sequences, around 22% seen once. The sample was peripheral blood mononuclear cells (PBMCs), taken when the disease was refractory, from a patient treated with antithyroid drugs. All receptors come from a female donor with Graves disease.

This clonotype has a count of ten or more. V is TRBV27 and J is TRBJ2-5; a possible D gene is TRBD2 (5 bases). Germline V gene sequence: CDR1 MNHEY, CDR2 SMNVEV (reference sequence). Trimming cost V 3 bases and J 5 bases, with 10 bases left between them. This CDR3 is built from 13 residues. The CDR3 coding sequence is TGTGCCAGCAGTTTCACAGCGGAGGAGACCCAGTACTTC. As protein: CASSFTAEETQYF.

The rearrangement links TRBV11-2 to TRBJ2-3; D unresolved. The CDR3 has 13 amino acids. Germline CDR1 and CDR2: SGHAT and FQNNGV. V was pared by 3 bases and J by 4 bases, with 8 bases between. The CDR3 DNA sequence: TGTGCCAGCAGCTTCATAGAGGCAGATACGCAGTATTTT. It specifies CASSFIEADTQYF.

This chain joins TRBV7-9 and TRBJ2-2; no reliable D call. Trimming pared 2 bases from V and 0 bases from J, leaving 10 bases between. The CDR3 sequence is 16 residues long. The V gene's germline CDR1 is SEHNR and CDR2 FQNEAQ (reference sequence). The CDR3 sequence is CASSLSRETNTGELFF. CDR3 in DNA: TGTGCCAGCAGCTTAAGCAGAGAAACGAACACCGGGGAGCTGTTTTTT. Together with reference TRBV7-9 and TRBJ2-2, the CDR3 gives the full variable domain: DTGVSQNPRHKITKRGQNVTFRCDPISEHNRLYWYRQTLGQGPEFLTYFQNEAQLEKSRLLSDRFSAERPKGSFSTLEIQRTEQGDSAMYLCASSLSRETNTGELFFGEGSRLTVL.

This clonotype was seen a few times. This chain joins TRBV30 and TRBJ2-5; D gene unclear. The germline gives CDR1 GTSNPN, CDR2 SVGIG (reference sequence). V lost 4 bases and J lost 9, with 18 bases in between. The CDR3 totals 13 residues. The CDR3 DNA sequence: TGTGCCTGGACGCCCGTAATAGCTTGGGCCCAGTACTTC. Its translation: CAWTPVIAWAQYF.

This clonotype was detected ten times or more. V is TRBV2 and J is TRBJ2-5; 12 positions match TRBD2. This CDR3 comprises 14 residues. CDR1 is SNHLY and CDR2 is FYNNEI in the germline V gene. J was trimmed by 5 bases and V by 5 bases; bases with no gene match: 3. The CDR3 coding sequence is TGTGCCAGCAGTAAACTAGCGGGAGGTGAGACCCAGTACTTC. Protein sequence: CASSKLAGGETQYF.

This clonotype was picked up a small number of times. This rearrangement joins TRBV6-2 or TRBV6-3 to TRBJ2-7, with no clear D. CDR1 and CDR2 from the germline V gene are MNHEY and SVGEGT. This CDR3 comprises 16 residues. Trimming shortened V by 0 bases and J by 3 bases, and 15 bases separated the two germline ends. Here the CDR3 DNA reads TGTGCCAGCAGTTACTCGAGTACAGTCGGGTACTACGAGCAGTACTTC. It encodes CASSYSSTVGYYEQYF.

Many counts were recorded for this clonotype. The CDR3: CASSFGGRAYGYTF. For the CDR3, the DNA is TGTGCCAGCAGTTTCGGGGGTCGGGCCTATGGCTACACCTTC. This chain uses TRBV12-3 or TRBV12-4 with TRBJ1-2; possible D gene TRBD1, 5 bases. The CDR3 is 14 residues long. Deletions cut 3 bases from V and 4 bases from J, with 12 bases between.

The chain carries TRBV29-1 and TRBJ2-1; TRBD1 agrees at 8 bases. Germline V gene data show CDR1 as SQVTM and CDR2 as ANQGSEA. This CDR3 is 14 amino acids long. After removal of 6 bases from V and 4 bases from J, the junction contained 8 bases not matched to a gene. The CDR3 sequence: CSVEDRVGYNEQFF. In DNA form, the CDR3 reads TGCAGCGTCGAGGACAGGGTCGGGTACAATGAGCAGTTCTTC.

Concerning this clonotype: Compared with germline, one end of the junction differs, possibly owing to a read error. The chain has TRBV29-1 and TRBJ1-4; no reliable D call. CDR1 is SQVTM, CDR2 ANQGSEA, per germline. The CDR3 is 13 residues long. The CDR3 DNA reads TGCAGCGCCGTATACACAACAAATGAAAAACTGTTTTTT. This translates into CSAVYTTNEKLFF. Supplemented by reference TRBV29-1 and TRBJ1-4, the full variable domain reads SAVISQKPSRDICQRGTSLTIQCQVDSQVTMMFWYRQQPGQSLTLIATANQGSEATYESGFVIDKFPISRPNLTFSTLTVSNMSPEDSSIYLCSAVYTTNEKLFFGSGTQLSVL.

This clonotype was found many times. The chain couples TRBV12-3 or TRBV12-4 to TRBJ2-5, with D tentatively TRBD1 (5 bases). With 2 bases removed from V and 13 bases from J, the gap between germline ends came to 17 bases. This CDR3 is built from 13 residues. The CDR3 spells CASSLSTPQVAYF. In DNA, the CDR3 is TGTGCCAGCAGTTTATCGACCCCACAGGTTGCGTACTTC.